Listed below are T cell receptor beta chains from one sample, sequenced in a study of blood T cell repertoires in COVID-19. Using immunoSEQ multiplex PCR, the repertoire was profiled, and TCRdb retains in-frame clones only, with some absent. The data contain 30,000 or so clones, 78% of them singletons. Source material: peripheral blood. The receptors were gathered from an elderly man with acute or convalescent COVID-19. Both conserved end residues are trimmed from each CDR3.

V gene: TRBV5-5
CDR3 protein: ASSERTGTNYGYT

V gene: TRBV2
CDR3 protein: ASSLLGQSSNQPQH

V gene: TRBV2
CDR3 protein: ASSEAGGTEAF

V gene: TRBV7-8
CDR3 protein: ASSPYRHTQY

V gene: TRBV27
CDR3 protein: ASSRRNVGNTEAF

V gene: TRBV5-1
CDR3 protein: ASSLGGPTDTQY

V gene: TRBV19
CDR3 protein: ATRLSGQGNSNQPQH

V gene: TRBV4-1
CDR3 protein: ASSLTGLQPQH

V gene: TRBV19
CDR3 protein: ASQRTGFHGYT

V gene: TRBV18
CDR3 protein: ASSPQSLGADTEAF

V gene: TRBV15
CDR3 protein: ATSTGLAIDTQY

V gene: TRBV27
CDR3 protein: ASSLSLNQYRRESSYEQY

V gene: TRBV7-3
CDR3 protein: ASSGRLAASTDTQY

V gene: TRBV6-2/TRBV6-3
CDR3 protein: ASSYRGTGVLDTQY

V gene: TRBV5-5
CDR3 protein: ASSLAGRKQETQY

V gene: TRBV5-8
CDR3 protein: ASSPLNSYGYT

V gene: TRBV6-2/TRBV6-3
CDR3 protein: ASSHFLAGELF

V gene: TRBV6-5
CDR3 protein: ASSSPRQGGNTEAF

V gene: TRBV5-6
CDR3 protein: ATNRGLNYGYT

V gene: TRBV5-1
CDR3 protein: ASSSQVNTEAF

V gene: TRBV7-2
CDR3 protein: ASSLAGGPYNEQF